These T cell receptor beta chains were read from a single sample in a study of T cells in localized non-small cell lung cancer. Libraries were prepared by immunoSEQ multiplex PCR; TCRdb keeps only in-frame clonotypes and omits some of them. The sample carries around 21,000 clones, about 87% recorded once. The source material was peripheral blood, sampled before any cancer treatment. The receptors shown here come from a male donor at least 60 years old with stage I squamous cell lung carcinoma. Each CDR3 is given with its conserved first and last residue. Fields, in order: V gene, J gene, D gene, clone size, CDR3 protein, CDR3 DNA. A D gene is named only where the DNA matches it firmly. The size of a clone is reported for some rows only, either as once, few or many, or as a class for expanded clones.

V gene: TRBV4-2; J gene: TRBJ2-1; D gene: TRBD1; clone size: .; CDR3 protein: CASSPTGTGNYNEQFF; CDR3 DNA: TGTGCCAGCAGCCCCACCGGGACAGGGAACTACAATGAGCAGTTCTTC
V gene: TRBV4-1; J gene: TRBJ1-2; D gene: .; clone size: .; CDR3 protein: CASSPIREDRANYGYTF; CDR3 DNA: TGCGCCAGCAGCCCCATCAGGGAAGACAGAGCTAACTATGGCTACACCTTC
V gene: TRBV6-6; J gene: TRBJ1-3; D gene: .; clone size: .; CDR3 protein: CASSYGGNTIYF; CDR3 DNA: TGTGCCAGCAGTTACGGTGGAAACACCATATATTTT
V gene: TRBV7-6; J gene: TRBJ1-5; D gene: .; clone size: .; CDR3 protein: CASSPQDSFRQPQHF; CDR3 DNA: TGTGCCAGCAGCCCCCAGGACAGTTTCAGACAGCCCCAGCATTTT
V gene: TRBV19; J gene: TRBJ2-3; D gene: TRBD1; clone size: .; CDR3 protein: CASSPTGVSTDTQYF; CDR3 DNA: TGTGCCAGTAGTCCGACAGGGGTTAGCACAGATACGCAGTATTTT
V gene: TRBV19; J gene: TRBJ1-2; D gene: TRBD1; clone size: .; CDR3 protein: CASIPGTGGNYGYTF; CDR3 DNA: TGTGCCAGCATTCCCGGGACAGGGGGGAACTATGGCTACACCTTC
V gene: TRBV19; J gene: TRBJ1-2; D gene: TRBD1; clone size: once; CDR3 protein: CASSVDRGRGGYTF; CDR3 DNA: TGTGCCAGTAGTGTCGACAGGGGGCGAGGGGGCTACACCTTC
V gene: TRBV29-1; J gene: TRBJ1-1; D gene: .; clone size: .; CDR3 protein: CSVMPYTEAFF; CDR3 DNA: TGCAGCGTCATGCCGTACACTGAAGCTTTCTTT
V gene: TRBV18; J gene: TRBJ1-1; D gene: TRBD1; clone size: .; CDR3 protein: CASSRQGNTEAFF; CDR3 DNA: TGTGCCAGCTCCCGACAGGGGAACACTGAAGCTTTCTTT
V gene: TRBV20-1; J gene: TRBJ1-2; D gene: .; clone size: .; CDR3 protein: CSLRGRYGYTF; CDR3 DNA: TGCAGCCTGAGAGGGCGTTATGGCTACACCTTC
V gene: TRBV5-1; J gene: TRBJ2-6; D gene: .; clone size: .; CDR3 protein: CASSLSWGRGTSGANVLTF; CDR3 DNA: TGCGCCAGCAGCTTGAGTTGGGGCAGGGGCACCTCTGGGGCCAACGTCCTGACTTTC
V gene: TRBV28; J gene: TRBJ1-3; D gene: .; clone size: .; CDR3 protein: CASSFHGGGSGNTIYF; CDR3 DNA: TGTGCCAGCAGTTTTCACGGGGGAGGGTCTGGAAACACCATATATTTT